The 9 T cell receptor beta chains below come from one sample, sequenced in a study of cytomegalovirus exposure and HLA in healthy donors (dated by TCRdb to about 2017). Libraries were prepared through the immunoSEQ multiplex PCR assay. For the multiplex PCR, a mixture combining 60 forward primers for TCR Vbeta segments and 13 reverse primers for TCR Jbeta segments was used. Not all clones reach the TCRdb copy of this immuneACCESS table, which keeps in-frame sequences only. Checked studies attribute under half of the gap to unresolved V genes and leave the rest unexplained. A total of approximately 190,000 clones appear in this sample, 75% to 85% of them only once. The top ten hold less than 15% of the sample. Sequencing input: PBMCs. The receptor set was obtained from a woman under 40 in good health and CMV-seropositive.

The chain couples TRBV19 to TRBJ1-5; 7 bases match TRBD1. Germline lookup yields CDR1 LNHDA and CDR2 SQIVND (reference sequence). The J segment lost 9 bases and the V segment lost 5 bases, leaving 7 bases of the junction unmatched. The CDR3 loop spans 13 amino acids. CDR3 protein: CASSQGGSRPQHF. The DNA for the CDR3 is TGTGCCAGTAGTCAGGGGGGTAGTCGGCCCCAGCATTTT. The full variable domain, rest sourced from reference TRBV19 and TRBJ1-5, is DGGITQSPKYLFRKEGQNVTLSCEQNLNHDAMYWYRQDPGQGLRLIYYSQIVNDFQKGDIAEGYSVSREKKESFPLTVTSAQKNPTAFYLCASSQGGSRPQHFGDGTRLSIL.

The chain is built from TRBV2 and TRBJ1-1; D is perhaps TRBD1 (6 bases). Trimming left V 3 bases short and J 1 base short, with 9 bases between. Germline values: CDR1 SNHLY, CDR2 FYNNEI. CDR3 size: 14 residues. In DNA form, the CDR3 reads TGTGCCAGCAGTGAGGGGGGGCGGAACACTGAAGCTTTCTTT. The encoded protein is CASSEGGRNTEAFF.

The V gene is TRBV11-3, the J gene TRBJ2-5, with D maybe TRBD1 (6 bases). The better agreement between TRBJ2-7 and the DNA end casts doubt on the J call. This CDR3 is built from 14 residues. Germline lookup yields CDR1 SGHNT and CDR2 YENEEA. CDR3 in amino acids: CASSTRDISYEQYF. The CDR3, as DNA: TGTGCCAGCAGCACCCGGGACATCTCCTACGAGCAGTACTTC.

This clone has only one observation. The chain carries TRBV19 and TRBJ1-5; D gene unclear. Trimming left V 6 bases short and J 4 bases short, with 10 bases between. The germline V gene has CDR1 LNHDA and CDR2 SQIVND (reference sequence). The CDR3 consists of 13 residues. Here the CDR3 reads CASRNSVNQPQHF. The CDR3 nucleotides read TGTGCCAGTAGAAACTCGGTAAATCAGCCCCAGCATTTT.

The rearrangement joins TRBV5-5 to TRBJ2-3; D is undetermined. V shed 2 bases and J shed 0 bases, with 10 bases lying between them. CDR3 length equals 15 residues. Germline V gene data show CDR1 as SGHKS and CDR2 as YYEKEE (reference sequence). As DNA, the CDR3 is TGTGCCAGCAGCTTCCGACTCCCTAGCACAGATACGCAGTATTTT. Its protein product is CASSFRLPSTDTQYF.

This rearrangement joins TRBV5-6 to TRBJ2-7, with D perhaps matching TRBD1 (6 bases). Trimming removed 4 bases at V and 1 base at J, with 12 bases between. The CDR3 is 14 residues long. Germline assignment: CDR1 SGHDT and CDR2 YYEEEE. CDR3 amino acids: CASSTGTLSYEQYF. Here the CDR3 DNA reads TGTGCCAGCAGCACAGGGACCCTTTCCTACGAGCAGTACTTC.

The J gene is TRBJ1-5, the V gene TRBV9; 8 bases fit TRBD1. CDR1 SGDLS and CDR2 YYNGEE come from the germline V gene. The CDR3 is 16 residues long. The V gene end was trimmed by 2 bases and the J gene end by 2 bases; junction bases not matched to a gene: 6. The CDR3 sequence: CASSVGQGGGNQPQHF. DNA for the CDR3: TGTGCCAGCAGCGTTGGACAGGGAGGGGGCAATCAGCCCCAGCATTTT.

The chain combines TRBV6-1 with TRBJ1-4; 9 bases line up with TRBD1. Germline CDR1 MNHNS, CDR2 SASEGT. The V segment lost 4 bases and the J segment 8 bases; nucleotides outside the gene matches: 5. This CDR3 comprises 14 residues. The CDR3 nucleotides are TGTGCCAGCAGTGTGGGACAGGGAGGGGAAAAACTGTTTTTT. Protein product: CASSVGQGGEKLFF.

The CDR3 DNA follows: TGCGCCAGCAATTTTGCGTCGGAAGAGACCCAGTACTTC. Translating it yields CASNFASEETQYF. The chain joins TRBV5-1 to TRBJ2-5; D not resolved. The CDR3 length is 13 residues. CDR1 and CDR2 from the germline V gene are SGHRS and YFSETQ. V was trimmed by 6 bases and J by 3 bases, leaving 12 bases between them.